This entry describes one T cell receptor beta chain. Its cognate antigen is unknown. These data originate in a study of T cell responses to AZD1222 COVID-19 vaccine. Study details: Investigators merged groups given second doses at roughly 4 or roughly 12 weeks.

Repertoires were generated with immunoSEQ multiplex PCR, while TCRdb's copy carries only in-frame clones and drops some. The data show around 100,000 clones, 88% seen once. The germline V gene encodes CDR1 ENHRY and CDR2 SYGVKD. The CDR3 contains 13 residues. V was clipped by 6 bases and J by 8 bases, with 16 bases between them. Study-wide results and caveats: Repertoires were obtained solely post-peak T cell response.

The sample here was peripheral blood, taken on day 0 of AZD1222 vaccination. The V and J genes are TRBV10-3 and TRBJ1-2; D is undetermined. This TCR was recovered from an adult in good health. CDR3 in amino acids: CAISEDGDLGYTF. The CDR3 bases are TGTGCCATCAGCGAAGACGGAGATTTAGGCTACACCTTC.